The clone carrying this T cell receptor (beta chain) was observed many times. What it binds is not known. The authors took PBMCs from roughly 9.3 ml fresh peripheral blood. Amplification yielded TCR beta CDR3 regions, with RNA transcripts as the source. When the TCR CDR3 underwent first-round RT-PCR, the HTBI primer set was used. TCRdb re-analysed the multiplex PCR reads in MiXCR, keeping a single row per CDR3 protein. This table holds roughly 400,000 distinct CDR3 sequences, about 15% found once. The data are from a study of T cells in Graves' hyperthyroidism and ophthalmopathy. Overall study context: Once the initial diagnosis was made, peripheral blood was obtained before any treatment. Findings and limits, study-wide: Most clonotypes that expanded in the thyroid above 0.001 also showed up in blood.

There are 15 residues in the CDR3. V was pared by 1 base and J by 5 bases, with 8 bases of the junction left unmatched. Germline-derived CDR1 and CDR2 are SGDLS and YYNGEE. The TCR sequence derives from a woman under 30 with Graves' hyperthyroidism that later progressed to Graves' ophthalmopathy. V and J are TRBV9 and TRBJ2-5; 7 nucleotides align to TRBD2. Sequencing was performed on blood. The CDR3 reads CASSVFGEGGETQYF. The CDR3 DNA reads as TGTGCCAGCAGCGTATTCGGTGAGGGAGGGGAGACCCAGTACTTC.